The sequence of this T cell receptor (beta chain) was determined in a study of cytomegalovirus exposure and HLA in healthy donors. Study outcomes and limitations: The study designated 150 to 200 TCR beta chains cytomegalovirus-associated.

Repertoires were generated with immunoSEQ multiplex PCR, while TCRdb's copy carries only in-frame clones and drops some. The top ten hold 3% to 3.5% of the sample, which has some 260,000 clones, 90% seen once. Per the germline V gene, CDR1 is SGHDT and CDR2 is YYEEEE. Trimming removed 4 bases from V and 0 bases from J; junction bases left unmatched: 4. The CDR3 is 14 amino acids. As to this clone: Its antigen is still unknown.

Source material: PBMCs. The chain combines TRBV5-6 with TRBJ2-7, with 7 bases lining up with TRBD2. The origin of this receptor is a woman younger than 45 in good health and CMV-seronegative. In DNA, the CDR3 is TGTGCCAGCAGCCCGGGGGGTAGCTCCTACGAGCAGTACTTC. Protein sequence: CASSPGGSSYEQYF.